This T cell receptor beta chain originates from a study of CD8 T cells in Susac syndrome. Study results and limitations: The relatively small number of individuals in the TCR sequencing and HLA analysis was acknowledged by the study.

Comment on this clonotype: No antigen is known for it.

The length of the CDR3 is 13 residues. V shed 1 base, J shed 3 bases, and the junction held 0 bases outside the gene matches. Germline CDR1 is DFQATT and CDR2 is SNEGSKA (reference sequence). RNA amounts of 0.5 to 1 ug underwent reverse transcription with random hexamers. It was immunoSEQ multiplex PCR that amplified TCR beta CDR3 across 54 Vbeta and 13 Jbeta. TCRdb analysed the immunoSEQ multiplex PCR reads with MiXCR anew, one entry per CDR3 protein. The repertoire has 180,000 or so distinct CDR3 sequences, about 94% of them found once; the top ten carry roughly 0.14%. FACS enriched CD8+ TEMRA cells, while bulk CD8+ and CD4+ were negatively isolated.

The specimen sequenced was CD4+ T cells from PBMCs. The TCR comes from a human donor in good health. The V gene is TRBV20-1, the J gene TRBJ1-1; 9 bases line up with TRBD1. Here the CDR3 DNA reads TGCAGTGCTAGAGGACAGGGGGACACTGAAGCTTTCTTT. It codes for CSARGQGDTEAFF.